A single T cell receptor (beta chain) is shown here with its context. This sample was taken from a study of Ad26.COV2.S vaccination and SARS-CoV-2 variants. The V end was cut by 0 bases, the J end by 4 bases, with 10 bases between. The length of the CDR3 is 14 residues. Germline CDR1 reads LGHNA; CDR2 reads YSLEER. Sequenced by immunoSEQ multiplex PCR; TCRdb stores in-frame clones only, minus some. The sample holds roughly 420,000 clones, roughly 87% seen once. The treatment here: about 20 received Ad26.COV2.S at low or high dose, single or two shots; 5 received placebo; per-sample allocation not given. Sampling took place 63 days after the first vaccine or placebo injection. Adults aged 18-55 years in Boston included the donor. Spike of the Wuhan-strain SARS-CoV-2 was expressed by an Ad26 vector, which formed the vaccine.

The input for sequencing was peripheral blood, taken in a trial of Ad26.COV2.S vaccine versus placebo. The source of this sequence is a person between 18 and 60 years old who received the Ad26.COV2.S COVID-19 vaccine or a placebo. This rearrangement joins TRBV4-3 to TRBJ2-7; D possibly uses TRBD1 or TRBD2 (5 bases each). The CDR3 DNA sequence: TGCGCCAGCAGCCAAGATGGTGAGGGGTACGAGCAGTACGTC. Translation gives CASSQDGEGYEQYV.